These 18 T cell receptor beta chains share one sample of origin, sequenced in a study of blood T cell repertoires in COVID-19. The protocol was immunoSEQ multiplex PCR, while the TCRdb copy is restricted to in-frame clones and leaves out a portion. The sample lists almost 65,000 clones, 88% occurring once. Sequencing was carried out using peripheral blood. The source of these receptors is an older woman with COVID-19, enrolled during active disease.

The chain couples TRBV4-3 to TRBJ1-2; tentative D call: TRBD1 (5 bases). V lost 1 base and J lost 8, with 14 bases in between. The germline CDR1 and CDR2 sequences are LGHNA and YSLEER. The CDR3 totals 14 residues. In DNA, the CDR3 is TGCGCCAGCAGCCAAGGACGGGGGTTGTTGGGCTACACCTTC. As protein: CASSQGRGLLGYTF.

CDR3 bases: TGTGCCAGCAGCTTGGATCAGGGCCACTCTGGAAACACCATATATTTT. Its protein is CASSLDQGHSGNTIYF. The gene calls are TRBV5-4 and TRBJ1-3; possibly TRBD1 for D (5 bases). Germline loops: CDR1 SGHNT, CDR2 YYREEE (reference sequence). V was shortened by 0 bases and J by 0 bases, with 10 bases between the two germline ends. The CDR3 has 16 residues.

This chain uses TRBV29-1 with TRBJ1-2, with 8 nucleotides matching TRBD1. There are 12 residues in the CDR3. V lost 3 bases and J lost 7; bases outside the gene matches: 4. CDR1 and CDR2 (germline): SQVTM, ANQGSEA. In DNA form, the CDR3 reads TGCAGCGTTGAGCTGCAGGGGGCTGGCTACACCTTC. Its translation: CSVELQGAGYTF.

The chain joins TRBV5-1 to TRBJ2-7; 11 bases line up with TRBD2. Trimming cost V 5 bases and J 3 bases; bases outside gene matches: 4. The CDR3 length is 14 residues. Per the germline V gene, CDR1 is SGHRS and CDR2 is YFSETQ. CDR3 bases: TGCGCCAGCAGAAAGGGACTAGCGGACTACGAGCAGTACTTC. The encoded protein is CASRKGLADYEQYF.

This chain joins TRBV6-2 or TRBV6-3 and TRBJ2-1; maybe TRBD2 (6 bases). This CDR3 spans 16 amino acids. Germline V lookup: CDR1 MNHEY, CDR2 SVGEGT. V lost 5 bases and J 2 bases, leaving 16 bases between the germline ends. As DNA, the CDR3 is TGTGCCAGCAGTACACTAGCTCACGTACCCTACAATGAGCAGTTCTTC. This codes for CASSTLAHVPYNEQFF.

The chain carries TRBV18 and TRBJ1-6, with D possibly being TRBD1 (6 bases). The CDR3 has 15 residues. V lost 3 bases and J lost 13, with 19 bases in between. Germline CDR1 is KGHSH and CDR2 is LQKENI. CDR3 bases: TGTGCCAGCTCACCGGCCCCAAACAGGGCTGGGCCCCTCCACTTT. Amino acids: CASSPAPNRAGPLHF.

The chain combines TRBV5-1 with TRBJ2-3, with 11 bases matching TRBD2. This CDR3 region has 16 residues. The V gene end was trimmed by 4 bases and the J gene end by 4 bases; junction bases not matched to a gene: 8. Germline V lookup: CDR1 SGHRS, CDR2 YFSETQ. CDR3 sequence reads: CASSPPSGGSSDTQYF. The CDR3 bases are TGCGCCAGCAGCCCCCCTAGCGGGGGGAGCTCAGATACGCAGTATTTT.

This chain connects TRBV5-1 to TRBJ2-1; 8 positions agree with TRBD1. The CDR3 has 15 residues. Germline-derived CDR1 and CDR2 are SGHRS and YFSETQ. The V segment lost 4 bases and the J segment 2 bases; nucleotides outside the gene matches: 5. This chain's CDR3 is CASSIRTGTYNEQFF. For the CDR3, the DNA is TGCGCCAGCAGCATCCGGACAGGGACCTACAATGAGCAGTTCTTC.

The CDR3 loop reads CASSQAGGVQTQYF. Here the CDR3 DNA reads TGTGCCAGCAGCCAAGCGGGCGGGGTTCAGACCCAGTACTTC. This chain connects TRBV14 to TRBJ2-5, with D possibly being TRBD2 (6 bases). Germline values: CDR1 SGHDN, CDR2 FVKESK. The CDR3 is 14 amino acids. Trimming stripped 1 base from V and 6 bases from J, with 12 bases between.

The genes are TRBV27 and TRBJ1-6, with a tentative D call TRBD1 (5 bases). Germline assignment: CDR1 MNHEY and CDR2 SMNVEV (reference sequence). V was trimmed by 5 bases and J by 0 bases, leaving 14 bases between them. The CDR3 sequence is 17 residues long. The chain's CDR3 is CASSPPRQSSYNSPLHF. The CDR3 DNA is TGTGCCAGCAGTCCCCCCCGACAGAGCTCCTATAATTCACCCCTCCACTTT.

This chain joins TRBV29-1 and TRBJ1-2; TRBD1 aligns across 9 bases. Germline CDR1 is SQVTM and CDR2 is ANQGSEA. The V and J ends lost 5 bases and 5 bases, in that order; junction bases with no gene match: 12. This CDR3 spans 15 amino acids. This CDR3 is CSVKKGTGRLYGYTF. The CDR3 nucleotides read TGCAGCGTTAAAAAGGGGACAGGGAGGCTATATGGCTACACCTTC.

The V call is TRBV4-2, the J call TRBJ1-2; 8 nucleotides align to TRBD1. Per the germline V gene, CDR1 is LGHNA and CDR2 is YNFKEQ. The CDR3 is made up of 15 amino acids. The ends lost 4 bases at V and 1 base at J; junction bases unmatched: 5. In DNA form, the CDR3 reads TGTGCCAGCAGCCCACCGACAGGGGTTAACTATGGCTACACCTTC. Protein sequence: CASSPPTGVNYGYTF.

This chain connects TRBV2 to TRBJ2-3, with TRBD1 matching over 11 bases. V dropped 5 bases and J dropped 5; count of bases not matched to a gene: 6. This CDR3 spans 15 amino acids. Germline CDR1 is SNHLY and CDR2 is FYNNEI. The CDR3 DNA reads TGTGCCAGCAGTCCCATGGGGACAGGGGGAGATACGCAGTATTTT. Its translation is CASSPMGTGGDTQYF.

Here the CDR3 reads CASSVGLAERVDTQYF. The CDR3 DNA follows: TGTGCCAGCAGTGTTGGACTAGCGGAGAGGGTGGATACGCAGTATTTT. The chain is built from TRBV2 and TRBJ2-3; 10 nucleotides agree with TRBD2. V was pared by 4 bases and J by 6 bases, with 10 bases of the junction left unmatched. This CDR3 has 16 amino acids. The germline V gene has CDR1 SNHLY and CDR2 FYNNEI.

CDR3 protein: CASSLGSGVRGYTF. CDR3 nucleotides: TGTGCCAGCAGCTTAGGAAGCGGGGTACGTGGCTACACCTTC. This sequence joins TRBV7-9 and TRBJ1-2; D gene unclear. V was clipped by 1 base and J by 7 bases, with 13 bases between them. Germline V CDR1 and CDR2: SEHNR, FQNEAQ (reference sequence). The CDR3 spans 14 residues.

The chain links TRBV27 to TRBJ2-7; D is possibly TRBD2 (6 bases). Germline loops: CDR1 MNHEY, CDR2 SMNVEV (reference sequence). The CDR3 runs to 14 residues. The germline V and J ends were trimmed by 4 bases and 7 bases, with 17 bases remaining between them. The CDR3 sequence: CASSSTYGAGEQYF. Here the CDR3 DNA reads TGTGCCAGCAGTTCGACCTACGGGGCGGGGGAGCAGTACTTC.

This chain joins TRBV27 and TRBJ2-7; D not resolved. V was shortened by 5 bases and J by 6 bases, with 17 bases between the two germline ends. The CDR3 is 14 residues long. Per germline, CDR1 MNHEY and CDR2 SMNVEV (reference sequence). For the CDR3, the DNA is TGTGCCAGCAGTATCTCCGTGATCTACGGCGAGCAGTACTTC. Protein sequence: CASSISVIYGEQYF.

This clone was seen just once. J is TRBJ1-6 and V is TRBV6-5, with a possible D match to TRBD1 (6 bases). V was cut by 6 bases and J by 2 bases, with 11 bases left in between. CDR3 length equals 15 residues. Germline CDR1 is MNHEY and CDR2 is SVGAGI. CDR3 DNA: TGTGCCAGCAGGGACAGCCTACCCTATAATTCACCCCTCCACTTT. Protein: CASRDSLPYNSPLHF.